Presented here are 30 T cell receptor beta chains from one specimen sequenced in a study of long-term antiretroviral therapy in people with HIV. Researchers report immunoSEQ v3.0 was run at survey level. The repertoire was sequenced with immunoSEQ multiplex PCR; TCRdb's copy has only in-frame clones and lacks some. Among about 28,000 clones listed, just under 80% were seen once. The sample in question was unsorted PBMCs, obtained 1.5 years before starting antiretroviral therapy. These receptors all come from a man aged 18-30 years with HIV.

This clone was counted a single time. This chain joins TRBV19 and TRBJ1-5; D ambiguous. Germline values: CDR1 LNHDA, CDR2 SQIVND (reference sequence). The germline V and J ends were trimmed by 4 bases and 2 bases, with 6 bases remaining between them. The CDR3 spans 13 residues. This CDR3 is CASSKSGNQPQHF. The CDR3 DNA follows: TGTGCCAGTAGTAAGTCAGGCAATCAGCCCCAGCATTTT.

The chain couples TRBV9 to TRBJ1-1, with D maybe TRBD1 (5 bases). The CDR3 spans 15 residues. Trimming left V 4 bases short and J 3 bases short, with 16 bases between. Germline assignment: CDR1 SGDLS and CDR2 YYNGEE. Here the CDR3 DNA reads TGTGCCAGCAGCTCACGGAGCCGGGGGTACACTGAAGCTTTCTTT. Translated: CASSSRSRGYTEAFF.

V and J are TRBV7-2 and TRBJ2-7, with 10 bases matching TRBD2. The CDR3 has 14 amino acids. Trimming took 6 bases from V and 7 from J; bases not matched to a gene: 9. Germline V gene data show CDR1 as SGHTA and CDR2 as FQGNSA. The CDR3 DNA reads TGTGCCAGCAGTTGGGCCCCACTAGCGGGGGAGCAGTACTTC. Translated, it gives CASSWAPLAGEQYF.

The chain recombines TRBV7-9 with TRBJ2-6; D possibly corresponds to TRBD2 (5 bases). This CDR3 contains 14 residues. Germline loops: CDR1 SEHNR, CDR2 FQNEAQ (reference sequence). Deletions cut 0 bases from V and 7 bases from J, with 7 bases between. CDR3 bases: TGTGCCAGCAGCTTAGCAGCTAGCGCCAACGTCCTGACTTTC. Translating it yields CASSLAASANVLTF.

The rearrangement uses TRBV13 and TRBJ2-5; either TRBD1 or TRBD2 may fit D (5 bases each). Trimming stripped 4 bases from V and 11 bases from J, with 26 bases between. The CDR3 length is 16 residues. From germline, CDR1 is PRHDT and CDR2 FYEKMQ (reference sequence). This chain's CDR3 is CASSSRTTGPTGLQYF. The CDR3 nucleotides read TGTGCCAGCAGCTCCCGAACCACGGGGCCCACCGGTTTACAGTACTTC.

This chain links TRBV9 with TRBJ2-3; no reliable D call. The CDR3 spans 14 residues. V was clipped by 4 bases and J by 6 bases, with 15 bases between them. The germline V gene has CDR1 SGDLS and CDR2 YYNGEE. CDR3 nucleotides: TGTGCCAGCAGCCCCATCTTACGGGCGGATACGCAGTATTTT. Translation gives CASSPILRADTQYF.

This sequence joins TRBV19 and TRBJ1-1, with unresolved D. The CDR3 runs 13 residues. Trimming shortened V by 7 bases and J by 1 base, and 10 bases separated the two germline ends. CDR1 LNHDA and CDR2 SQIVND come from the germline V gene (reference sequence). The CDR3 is CASTILGNTEAFF. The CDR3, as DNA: TGTGCCAGTACAATCCTAGGGAACACTGAAGCTTTCTTT. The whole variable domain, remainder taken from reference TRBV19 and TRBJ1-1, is DGGITQSPKYLFRKEGQNVTLSCEQNLNHDAMYWYRQDPGQGLRLIYYSQIVNDFQKGDIAEGYSVSREKKESFPLTVTSAQKNPTAFYLCASTILGNTEAFFGQGTRLTVV.

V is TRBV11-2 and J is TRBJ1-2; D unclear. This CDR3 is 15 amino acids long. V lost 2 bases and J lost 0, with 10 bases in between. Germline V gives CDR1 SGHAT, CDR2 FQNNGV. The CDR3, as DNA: TGTGCCAGCAGCTTAAACATCGGGACTAACTATGGCTACACCTTC. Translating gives CASSLNIGTNYGYTF.

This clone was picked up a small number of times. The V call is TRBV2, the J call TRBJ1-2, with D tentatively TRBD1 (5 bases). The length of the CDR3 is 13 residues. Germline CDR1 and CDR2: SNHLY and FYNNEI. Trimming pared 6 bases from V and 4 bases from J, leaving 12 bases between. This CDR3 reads CASRERQIYGYTF. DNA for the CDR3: TGTGCCAGCAGGGAAAGACAGATCTATGGCTACACCTTC.

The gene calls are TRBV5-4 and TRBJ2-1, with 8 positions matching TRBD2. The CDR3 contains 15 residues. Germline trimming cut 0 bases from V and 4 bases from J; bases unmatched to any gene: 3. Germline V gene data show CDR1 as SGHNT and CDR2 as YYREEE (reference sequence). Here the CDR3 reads CASSLGAGGYNEQFF. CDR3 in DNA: TGTGCCAGCAGCTTGGGGGCGGGGGGATACAATGAGCAGTTCTTC.

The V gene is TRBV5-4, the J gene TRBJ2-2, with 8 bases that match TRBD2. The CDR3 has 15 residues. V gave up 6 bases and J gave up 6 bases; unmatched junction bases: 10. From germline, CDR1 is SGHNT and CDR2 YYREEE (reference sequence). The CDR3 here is CASTPAGTRAGELFF. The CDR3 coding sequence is TGTGCCAGCACCCCCGCTGGGACTAGAGCCGGGGAGCTGTTTTTT. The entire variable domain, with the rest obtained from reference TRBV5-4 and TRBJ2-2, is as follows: ETGVTQSPTHLIKTRGQQVTLRCSSQSGHNTVSWYQQALGQGPQFIFQYYREEENGRGNFPPRFSGLQFPNYSSELNVNALELDDSALYLCASTPAGTRAGELFFGEGSRLTVL.

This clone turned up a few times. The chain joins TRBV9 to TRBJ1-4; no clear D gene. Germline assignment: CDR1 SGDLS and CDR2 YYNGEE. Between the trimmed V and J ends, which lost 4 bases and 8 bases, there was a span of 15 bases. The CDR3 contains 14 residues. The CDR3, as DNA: TGTGCCAGCAGCTCCGGTTGGCAGAAGGAAAAACTGTTTTTT. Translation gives CASSSGWQKEKLFF. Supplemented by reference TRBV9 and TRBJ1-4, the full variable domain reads DSGVTQTPKHLITATGQRVTLRCSPRSGDLSVYWYQQSLDQGLQFLIQYYNGEERAKGNILERFSAQQFPDLHSELNLSSLELGDSALYFCASSSGWQKEKLFFGSGTQLSVL.

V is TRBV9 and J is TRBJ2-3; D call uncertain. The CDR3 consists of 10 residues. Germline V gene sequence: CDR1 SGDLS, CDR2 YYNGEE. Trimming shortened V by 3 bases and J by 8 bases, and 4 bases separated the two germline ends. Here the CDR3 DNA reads TGTGCCAGCAGCGGGACTACGCAGTATTTT. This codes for CASSGTTQYF. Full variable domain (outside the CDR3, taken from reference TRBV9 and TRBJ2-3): DSGVTQTPKHLITATGQRVTLRCSPRSGDLSVYWYQQSLDQGLQFLIQYYNGEERAKGNILERFSAQQFPDLHSELNLSSLELGDSALYFCASSGTTQYFGPGTRLTVL.

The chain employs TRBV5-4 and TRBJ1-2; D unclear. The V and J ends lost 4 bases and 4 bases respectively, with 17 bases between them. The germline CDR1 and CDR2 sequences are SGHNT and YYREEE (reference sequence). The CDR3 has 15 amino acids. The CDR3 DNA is TGTGCCAGCAGCGCGACGGCCGACGCTATCTATGGCTACACCTTC. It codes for CASSATADAIYGYTF.

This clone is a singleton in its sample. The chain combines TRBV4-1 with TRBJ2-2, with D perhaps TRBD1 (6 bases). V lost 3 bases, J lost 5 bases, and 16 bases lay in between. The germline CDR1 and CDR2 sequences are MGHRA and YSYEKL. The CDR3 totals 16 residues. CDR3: CASSHRTEVNTGELFF. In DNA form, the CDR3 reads TGCGCCAGCAGCCACCGGACAGAGGTGAATACCGGGGAGCTGTTTTTT.

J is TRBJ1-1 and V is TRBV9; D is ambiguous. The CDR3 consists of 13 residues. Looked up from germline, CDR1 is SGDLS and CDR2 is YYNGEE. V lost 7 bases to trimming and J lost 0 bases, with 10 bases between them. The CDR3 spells CASSREVNTEAFF. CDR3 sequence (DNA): TGTGCCAGCTCCCGGGAGGTGAACACTGAAGCTTTCTTT.

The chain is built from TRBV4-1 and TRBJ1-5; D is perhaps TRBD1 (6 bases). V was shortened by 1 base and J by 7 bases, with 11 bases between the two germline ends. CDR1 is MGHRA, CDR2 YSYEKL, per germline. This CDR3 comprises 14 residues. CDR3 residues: CASSQGRGGQPQHF. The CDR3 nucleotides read TGCGCCAGCAGCCAAGGTCGGGGGGGCCAGCCCCAGCATTTT.

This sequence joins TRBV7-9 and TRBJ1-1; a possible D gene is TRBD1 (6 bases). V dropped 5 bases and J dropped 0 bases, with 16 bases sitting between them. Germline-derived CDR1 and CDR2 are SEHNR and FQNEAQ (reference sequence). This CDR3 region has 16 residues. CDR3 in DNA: TGTGCCAGCAGCCCAGGGGTACTTTTCATGAACACTGAAGCTTTCTTT. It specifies CASSPGVLFMNTEAFF.

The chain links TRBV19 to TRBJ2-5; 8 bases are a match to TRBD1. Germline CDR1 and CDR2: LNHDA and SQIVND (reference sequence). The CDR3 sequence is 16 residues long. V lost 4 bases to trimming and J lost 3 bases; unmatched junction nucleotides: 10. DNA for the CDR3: TGTGCCAGTAGTACCGGAAGGGACAGGAGTAAAGAGACCCAGTACTTC. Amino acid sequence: CASSTGRDRSKETQYF.

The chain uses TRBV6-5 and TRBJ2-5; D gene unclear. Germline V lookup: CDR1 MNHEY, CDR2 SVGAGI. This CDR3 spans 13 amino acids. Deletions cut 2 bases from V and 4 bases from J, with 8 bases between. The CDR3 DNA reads TGTGCCAGCAGTTACCCCGGGCGAGAGACCCAGTACTTC. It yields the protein CASSYPGRETQYF.

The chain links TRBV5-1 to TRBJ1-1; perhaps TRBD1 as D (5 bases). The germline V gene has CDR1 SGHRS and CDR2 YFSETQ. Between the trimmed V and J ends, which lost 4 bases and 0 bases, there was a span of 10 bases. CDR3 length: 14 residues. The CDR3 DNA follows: TGCGCCAGCAGCCTCCGGGACCTGAACACTGAAGCTTTCTTT. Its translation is CASSLRDLNTEAFF.

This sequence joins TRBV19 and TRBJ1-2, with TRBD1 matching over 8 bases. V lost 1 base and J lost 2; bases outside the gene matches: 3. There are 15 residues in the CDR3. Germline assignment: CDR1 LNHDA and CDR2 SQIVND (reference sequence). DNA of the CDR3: TGTGCCAGTAGTATAGGTCAGGGGGCGAACTATGGCTACACCTTC. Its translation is CASSIGQGANYGYTF. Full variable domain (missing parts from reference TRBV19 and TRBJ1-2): DGGITQSPKYLFRKEGQNVTLSCEQNLNHDAMYWYRQDPGQGLRLIYYSQIVNDFQKGDIAEGYSVSREKKESFPLTVTSAQKNPTAFYLCASSIGQGANYGYTFGSGTRLTVV.

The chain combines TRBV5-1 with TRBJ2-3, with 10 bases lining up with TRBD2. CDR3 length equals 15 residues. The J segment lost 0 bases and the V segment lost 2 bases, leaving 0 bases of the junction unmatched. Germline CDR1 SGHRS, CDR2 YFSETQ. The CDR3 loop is CASSFSGGSTDTQYF. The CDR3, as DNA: TGCGCCAGCAGCTTTAGCGGGGGGAGCACAGATACGCAGTATTTT. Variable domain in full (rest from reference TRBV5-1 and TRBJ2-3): KAGVTQTPRYLIKTRGQQVTLSCSPISGHRSVSWYQQTPGQGLQFLFEYFSETQRNKGNFPGRFSGRQFSNSRSEMNVSTLELGDSALYLCASSFSGGSTDTQYFGPGTRLTVL.

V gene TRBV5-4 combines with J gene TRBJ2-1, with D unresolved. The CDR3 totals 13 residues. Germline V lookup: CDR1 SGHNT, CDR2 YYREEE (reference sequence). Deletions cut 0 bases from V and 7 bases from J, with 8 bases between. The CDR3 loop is CASSLVWGNEQFF. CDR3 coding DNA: TGTGCCAGCAGCTTGGTTTGGGGAAATGAGCAGTTCTTC.

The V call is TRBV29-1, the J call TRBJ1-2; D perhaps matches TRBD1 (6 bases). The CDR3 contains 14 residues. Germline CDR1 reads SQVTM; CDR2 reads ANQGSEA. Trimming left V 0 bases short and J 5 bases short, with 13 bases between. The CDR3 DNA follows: TGCAGCGTTGAAGATCTTCAGACAGGATATGGCTACACCTTC. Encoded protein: CSVEDLQTGYGYTF. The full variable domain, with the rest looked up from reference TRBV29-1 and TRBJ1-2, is SAVISQKPSRDICQRGTSLTIQCQVDSQVTMMFWYRQQPGQSLTLIATANQGSEATYESGFVIDKFPISRPNLTFSTLTVSNMSPEDSSIYLCSVEDLQTGYGYTFGSGTRLTVV.

CDR3 amino acids: CASSSGTSGSPRDREQYF. Written as DNA, the CDR3 is TGTGCCAGTAGTAGCGGGACTAGCGGGAGTCCCAGGGATCGCGAGCAGTACTTC. The chain joins TRBV19 to TRBJ2-7, with 14 positions matching TRBD2. Per the germline V gene, CDR1 is LNHDA and CDR2 is SQIVND (reference sequence). This CDR3 is built from 18 residues. J lost 6 bases, V lost 4 bases, and 14 bases had no gene match. Full variable domain (remainder filled in from reference TRBV19 and TRBJ2-7): DGGITQSPKYLFRKEGQNVTLSCEQNLNHDAMYWYRQDPGQGLRLIYYSQIVNDFQKGDIAEGYSVSREKKESFPLTVTSAQKNPTAFYLCASSSGTSGSPRDREQYFGPGTRLTVT.

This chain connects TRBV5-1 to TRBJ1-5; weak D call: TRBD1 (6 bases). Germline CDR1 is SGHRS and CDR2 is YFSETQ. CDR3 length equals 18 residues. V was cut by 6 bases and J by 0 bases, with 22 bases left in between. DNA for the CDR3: TGCGCCAGCATCTTTCCCCTTCGACAGGCCGATAGCAATCAGCCCCAGCATTTT. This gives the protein CASIFPLRQADSNQPQHF.

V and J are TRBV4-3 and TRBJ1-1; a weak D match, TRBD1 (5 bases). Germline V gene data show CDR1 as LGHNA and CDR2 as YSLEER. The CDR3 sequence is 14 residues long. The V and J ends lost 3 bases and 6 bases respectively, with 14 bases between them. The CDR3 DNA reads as TGCGCCAGCAGCCAGCAACAGGACGGGGCTGAAGCTTTCTTT. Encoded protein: CASSQQQDGAEAFF.

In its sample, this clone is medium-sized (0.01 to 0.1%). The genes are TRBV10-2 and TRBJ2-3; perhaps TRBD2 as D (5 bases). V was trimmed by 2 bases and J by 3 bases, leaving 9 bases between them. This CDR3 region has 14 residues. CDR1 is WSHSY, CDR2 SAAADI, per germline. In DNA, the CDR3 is TGCGCCAGCAGTGAGGAGGGTTGGACAGATACGCAGTATTTT. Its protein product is CASSEEGWTDTQYF.

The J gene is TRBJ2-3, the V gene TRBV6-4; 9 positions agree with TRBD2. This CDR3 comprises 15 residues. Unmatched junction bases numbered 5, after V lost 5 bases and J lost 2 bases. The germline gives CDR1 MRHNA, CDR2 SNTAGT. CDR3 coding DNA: TGTGCCAGCAGTAAGAGCGGGGGGACCACAGATACGCAGTATTTT. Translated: CASSKSGGTTDTQYF.